The 21 T cell receptor beta chains listed next were all sequenced from one sample in a study of CD8 T cells in Susac syndrome. With random hexamers, reverse transcription was performed on about 0.5 to 1 ug of RNA. Each CDR3 protein is one row after TCRdb ran MiXCR on the immunoSEQ multiplex PCR reads. The sample lists 150,000 to 180,000 distinct CDR3 sequences, roughly 94% occurring once. Sample: CD8+ T cells from PBMCs. These receptors were collected from a human donor with multiple sclerosis.

As DNA, the CDR3 is TGTGCCAGTACCCCGGGCAATTCACCCCTCCACTTT. This translates into CASTPGNSPLHF. The chain couples TRBV19 to TRBJ1-6; no reliable D call. Trimming left V 7 bases short and J 7 bases short, with 8 bases between. The CDR3 contains 12 residues. The germline V gene has CDR1 LNHDA and CDR2 SQIVND (reference sequence).

The V gene is TRBV30, the J gene TRBJ2-2; 7 nucleotides line up with TRBD1. With V trimmed by 0 bases and J by 8 bases, 9 bases remained unmatched. Germline CDR1 is GTSNPN and CDR2 is SVGIG (reference sequence). The CDR3 length is 15 residues. CDR3 loop: CAWSVRQGSWGELFF. The CDR3 nucleotides are TGTGCCTGGAGTGTACGACAGGGATCGTGGGGGGAGCTGTTTTTT.

The V call is TRBV3-1, the J call TRBJ2-3; TRBD1 aligns across 7 bases. Germline lookup yields CDR1 LGHDT and CDR2 YNNKEL (reference sequence). The CDR3 totals 15 residues. Trimming removed 5 bases from V and 4 bases from J; junction bases left unmatched: 9. The CDR3 DNA follows: TGTGCCAGCAGCGGCGACAGGGACGGGGCAGATACGCAGTATTTT. Its protein is CASSGDRDGADTQYF.

CDR3 amino acids: CASSPFGRQETQYF. Here the CDR3 DNA reads TGTGCCAGCAGTCCTTTCGGTAGGCAAGAGACCCAGTACTTC. V usage is TRBV28 and J usage is TRBJ2-5; D call uncertain. The CDR3 covers 14 residues. Trimming left V 5 bases short and J 2 bases short, with 12 bases between. CDR1 and CDR2 (germline): MDHEN, SYDVKM. Using reference TRBV28 and TRBJ2-5 for the parts outside the CDR3, the full variable domain is DVKVTQSSRYLVKRTGEKVFLECVQDMDHENMFWYRQDPGLGLRLIYFSYDVKMKEKGDIPEGYSVSREKKERFSLILESASTNQTSMYLCASSPFGRQETQYFGPGTRLLVL.

This chain links TRBV20-1 with TRBJ2-2; 8 bases agree with TRBD1. The CDR3 runs to 17 residues. CDR1 is DFQATT and CDR2 is SNEGSKA in the germline V gene (reference sequence). The junction had 7 bases not matched to a gene; V was cut back by 1 base and J by 0 bases. The CDR3 coding sequence is TGCAGTGCTAGAGCCGCCCCGGGACAGGCGAACACCGGGGAGCTGTTTTTT. Its translation is CSARAAPGQANTGELFF.

The rearrangement joins TRBV7-9 to TRBJ2-7; no definite D call. Germline CDR1 is SEHNR and CDR2 is FQNEAQ (reference sequence). The CDR3 totals 12 residues. V dropped 1 base and J dropped 7 bases, with 8 bases sitting between them. For the CDR3, the DNA is TGTGCCAGCAGCTTAGTAGGACCGGAGCAGTACTTC. This sequence encodes CASSLVGPEQYF.

A single count supports this clonotype. The chain has TRBV6-2 or TRBV6-3 and TRBJ2-1; tentative D call: TRBD1 (5 bases). CDR1 and CDR2 (germline): MNHEY, SVGEGT. The V gene lost 2 bases and the J gene lost 0 bases, with 11 bases spanning the gap. The CDR3 runs 16 residues. This CDR3 is CASSYVGQPSYNEQFF. CDR3 DNA: TGTGCCAGCAGTTACGTGGGGCAACCCTCCTACAATGAGCAGTTCTTC.

The gene calls are TRBV6-2 or TRBV6-3 and TRBJ2-3, with D possibly matching TRBD1 (6 bases). Trimming removed 8 bases from V and 1 base from J, with 16 bases in between. The CDR3 totals 15 residues. Per germline, CDR1 MNHEY and CDR2 SVGEGT. The CDR3 reads CASGIGGTRTDTQYF. The DNA of the CDR3 is TGTGCCAGCGGCATAGGGGGAACTCGCACAGATACGCAGTATTTT.

This clonotype appeared a few times. V and J are TRBV30 and TRBJ2-7; D is ambiguous. Germline V gene sequence: CDR1 GTSNPN, CDR2 SVGIG (reference sequence). Deletions cut 2 bases from V and 4 bases from J, with 9 bases between. This CDR3 comprises 12 residues. CDR3: CAWSPVGYEQYF. CDR3 bases: TGTGCCTGGAGTCCGGTGGGTTACGAGCAGTACTTC. Looking up the rest from reference TRBV30 and TRBJ2-7 gives the full variable domain: SQTIHQWPATLVQPVGSPLSLECTVEGTSNPNLYWYRQAAGRGLQLLFYSVGIGQISSEVPQNLSASRPQDRQFILSSKKLLLSDSGFYLCAWSPVGYEQYFGPGTRLTVT.

The gene calls are TRBV5-1 and TRBJ1-2; D not certain. CDR1 and CDR2 from the germline V gene are SGHRS and YFSETQ. The CDR3 runs 11 residues. The ends were cut back, 4 bases at V and 3 bases at J, with 4 bases in the middle. The CDR3 DNA reads as TGCGCCAGCAGCGCGGACTATGGCTACACCTTC. Translated: CASSADYGYTF. Drawing the rest from reference TRBV5-1 and TRBJ1-2, the complete variable domain is KAGVTQTPRYLIKTRGQQVTLSCSPISGHRSVSWYQQTPGQGLQFLFEYFSETQRNKGNFPGRFSGRQFSNSRSEMNVSTLELGDSALYLCASSADYGYTFGSGTRLTVV.

The genes are TRBV30 and TRBJ1-2, with unresolved D. V lost 6 bases, J lost 0 bases, and 8 bases lay in between. CDR1 is GTSNPN, CDR2 SVGIG, per germline (reference sequence). The CDR3 is made up of 12 amino acids. The chain's CDR3 is CACRPANYGYTF. As DNA, the CDR3 is TGTGCCTGTAGACCGGCTAACTATGGCTACACCTTC. Together with reference TRBV30 and TRBJ1-2, the CDR3 gives the full variable domain: SQTIHQWPATLVQPVGSPLSLECTVEGTSNPNLYWYRQAAGRGLQLLFYSVGIGQISSEVPQNLSASRPQDRQFILSSKKLLLSDSGFYLCACRPANYGYTFGSGTRLTVV.

Written as DNA, the CDR3 is TGTGCCAGCAGTTTTACCAAAGGACAGGACAATGAGCAGTTCTTC. Protein product: CASSFTKGQDNEQFF. The chain combines TRBV9 with TRBJ2-1, with 7 bases identical to TRBD1. V lost 5 bases, J lost 5 bases, and 10 bases stayed unmatched. The CDR3 loop spans 15 amino acids. CDR1 SGDLS and CDR2 YYNGEE come from the germline V gene.

The chain recombines TRBV27 with TRBJ2-5, with a tentative D call TRBD1 (5 bases). Germline-derived CDR1 and CDR2 are MNHEY and SMNVEV (reference sequence). V was trimmed by 2 bases and J by 3 bases, leaving 13 bases between them. The CDR3 contains 15 residues. CDR3 bases: TGTGCCAGCAGTTTAGCTGGCAGGGATGAAGAGACCCAGTACTTC. Protein sequence: CASSLAGRDEETQYF.

This sequence joins TRBV9 and TRBJ1-1; D ambiguous. This CDR3 spans 14 amino acids. Trimming pared 6 bases from V and 1 base from J, leaving 13 bases between. Germline V lookup: CDR1 SGDLS, CDR2 YYNGEE. The CDR3 nucleotides read TGTGCCAGCACTGCTGGTAATAGGAACACTGAAGCTTTCTTT. Translating gives CASTAGNRNTEAFF.

The CDR3 DNA reads as TGCAGTGCTAGAGACCGCCAAGGGACTAACTATGGCTACACCTTC. It translates to CSARDRQGTNYGYTF. V gene TRBV20-1 combines with J gene TRBJ1-2, with D hard to call. The V gene lost 0 bases and the J gene lost 0 bases, with 11 bases spanning the gap. CDR3 size: 15 residues. Germline V lookup: CDR1 DFQATT, CDR2 SNEGSKA (reference sequence).

V usage is TRBV15 and J usage is TRBJ2-1; the match to TRBD2 covers 10 bases. CDR3 length: 14 amino acids. Germline CDR1 is LNHNV and CDR2 is YYDKDF (reference sequence). Trimming removed 8 bases from V and 3 bases from J; junction bases left unmatched: 4. CDR3 sequence (DNA): TGTGCCACCGCCGGGACTAGCGTCTACAATGAGCAGTTCTTC. Encoded protein: CATAGTSVYNEQFF.

The sample holds one count of this clonotype. Here the CDR3 omits its conserved ending phenylalanine or tryptophan, so a read error is the likely source. The chain has TRBV27 and TRBJ1-2; D not certain. Germline CDR1 MNHEY, CDR2 SMNVEV (reference sequence). V lost 3 bases, J lost 0 bases, and 14 bases lay in between. The CDR3 spans 16 residues. The CDR3 coding sequence is TGTGCCAGCAGTTTCGGTGTCGGCGATACTAACTATGGCTACACCTTA. Its protein product is CASSFGVGDTNYGYTL.

The rearrangement links TRBV7-8 to TRBJ1-1, with 7 positions matching TRBD1. The CDR3 sequence is 17 residues long. The V and J ends lost 1 base and 1 base, in that order; junction bases with no gene match: 9. CDR1 and CDR2 from the germline V gene are SGHVS and FQNEAQ. The CDR3 sequence is CASSLGRQGFTNTEAFF. In DNA form, the CDR3 reads TGTGCCAGCAGCTTAGGAAGACAGGGTTTCACGAACACTGAAGCTTTCTTT.

J is TRBJ2-6 and V is TRBV11-2, with TRBD1 matching 8 bases. V was pared by 6 bases and J by 2 bases, with 0 bases of the junction left unmatched. This CDR3 comprises 14 residues. Germline values: CDR1 SGHAT, CDR2 FQNNGV. The CDR3 spells CASRDRAGANVLTF. CDR3 in DNA: TGTGCCAGCAGGGACAGGGCTGGGGCCAACGTCCTGACTTTC.

The V call is TRBV7-6, the J call TRBJ2-5; maybe TRBD2 (7 bases). Germline CDR1 reads SGHVS; CDR2 reads FNYEAQ. The CDR3 covers 16 residues. V dropped 1 base and J dropped 2 bases, with 14 bases sitting between them. CDR3 protein: CASSLGSGGWQETQYF. CDR3 DNA sequence: TGTGCCAGCAGCTTAGGTTCGGGGGGCTGGCAAGAGACCCAGTACTTC. Using reference TRBV7-6 and TRBJ2-5 for the parts outside the CDR3, the full variable domain is GAGVSQSPRYKVTKRGQDVALRCDPISGHVSLYWYRQALGQGPEFLTYFNYEAQQDKSGLPNDRFSAERPEGSISTLTIQRTEQRDSAMYRCASSLGSGGWQETQYFGPGTRLLVL.

The chain uses TRBV29-1 and TRBJ1-1, with D possibly TRBD1 on 5 matching bases. CDR1 and CDR2 (germline): SQVTM, ANQGSEA. V was shortened by 3 bases and J by 0 bases, with 11 bases between the two germline ends. This CDR3 contains 14 residues. CDR3 in DNA: TGCAGCGTTGATCTGGGGCGCATGAACACTGAAGCTTTCTTT. It translates to CSVDLGRMNTEAFF.